This T cell receptor beta chain came from a study of brain T cells in children with intractable seizures. Study results and caveats: Clones missing pre-surgery may reflect undersampling of that blood sample. HCMV serostatus was not known, and viral specificity came from CDR3 similarity only.

Regarding this clone: Antigen unknown.

The CDR3 length is 14 residues. Per the germline V gene, CDR1 is MNHEY and CDR2 is SVGAGI. Trimming took off 4 bases at V and 1 base at J, with 10 bases between the two ends. Specified time point: blood from clinic visit 5 months post-surgery; TSC patient then seizure free. Surgery cases with the highest brain T cell transcript signatures were chosen for sequencing. Patients received at least one anti-epileptic drug before surgery. The table came from immunoSEQ multiplex PCR; TCRdb's copy has only in-frame clones and leaves some out. The sample records 300,000 to 400,000 clones, roughly 92% being singletons.

The input for sequencing was peripheral blood, taken about 5 months after surgery. This clonotype was sampled from a boy in the first two years of life with tuberous sclerosis and intractable seizures. This chain joins TRBV6-5 and TRBJ1-1, with a possible D match to TRBD1 (5 bases). The DNA of the CDR3 is TGTGCCAGCAGTTCCTGGGACTCGAACACTGAAGCTTTCTTT. It specifies CASSSWDSNTEAFF.